These 13 T cell receptor beta chains originate from one sample sequenced in a study of beta chain features in type 1 diabetes. cDNA synthesis used the whole RNA isolate, giving expressed TCRB sequences. The data were produced by immunoSEQ multiplex PCR, yet TCRdb's version contains in-frame clones alone and is incomplete. Of about 900,000 clones in the sample, about 17% were seen once. The source material was naive CD4+ T cells from blood. Receptor source: a young woman in good health.

The V call is TRBV7-9, the J call TRBJ2-5; D is perhaps TRBD1 (5 bases). Trimming stripped 1 base from V and 4 bases from J, with 13 bases between. Germline values: CDR1 SEHNR, CDR2 FQNEAQ (reference sequence). The CDR3 consists of 15 residues. CDR3 nucleotides: TGTGCCAGCAGCTTAGTTCCAGGGTTACTAGAGACCCAGTACTTC. It translates to CASSLVPGLLETQYF. Full variable domain (missing parts from reference TRBV7-9 and TRBJ2-5): DTGVSQNPRHKITKRGQNVTFRCDPISEHNRLYWYRQTLGQGPEFLTYFQNEAQLEKSRLLSDRFSAERPKGSFSTLEIQRTEQGDSAMYLCASSLVPGLLETQYFGPGTRLLVL.

A few counts support this clone. This chain connects TRBV9 to TRBJ2-2, with no clear D. The germline V and J ends were trimmed by 4 bases and 0 bases, with 10 bases remaining between them. The V gene's germline CDR1 is SGDLS and CDR2 YYNGEE. The CDR3 contains 15 residues. CDR3 DNA sequence: TGTGCCAGCAGCTTACTCTCTACGAACACCGGGGAGCTGTTTTTT. Translating it yields CASSLLSTNTGELFF.

This clone was observed a handful of times. The V call is TRBV5-1, the J call TRBJ2-7; 8 bases agree with TRBD1. Germline-derived CDR1 and CDR2 are SGHRS and YFSETQ. V was pared by 6 bases and J by 4 bases, with 9 bases of the junction left unmatched. CDR3 length equals 14 residues. CDR3 region: CASTLGQVGYEQYF. The CDR3 bases are TGCGCCAGCACCCTGGGACAGGTCGGATACGAGCAGTACTTC.

The J gene is TRBJ1-1, the V gene TRBV7-9, with 8 nucleotides matching TRBD1. Germline CDR1 is SEHNR and CDR2 is FQNEAQ (reference sequence). J was trimmed by 11 bases and V by 1 base; bases with no gene match: 12. This CDR3 region has 15 residues. The CDR3 coding sequence is TGTGCCAGCAGCTTAGTCGATTCAGGGGGCATCGGGGCTTTCTTT. Translating gives CASSLVDSGGIGAFF.

This clone showed up just a few times. Germline and junction disagree at one end, which may indicate a read error. The chain links TRBV28 to TRBJ2-7; tentatively, D is TRBD2 (6 bases). The CDR3 is made up of 12 amino acids. Germline V gene data show CDR1 as MDHEN and CDR2 as SYDVKM. In nucleotides, the CDR3 is TGTGCCAGCTGTTTGGCGGGGTACGAGCAGTACTTC. Its protein product is CASCLAGYEQYF.

This chain uses TRBV5-6 with TRBJ2-4; D is ambiguous. Germline CDR1 SGHDT, CDR2 YYEEEE. V was cut by 3 bases and J by 3 bases, with 7 bases left in between. The CDR3 consists of 13 residues. DNA of the CDR3: TGTGCCAGCAGCTCAGTCCTCAAAAACATTCAGTACTTC. Translation: CASSSVLKNIQYF.

This chain joins TRBV11-1 and TRBJ1-1; tentatively, D is TRBD1 (6 bases). Looked up from germline, CDR1 is SGHAT and CDR2 is FQDESV (reference sequence). This CDR3 is built from 14 residues. With 5 bases removed from V and 1 base from J, the gap between germline ends came to 11 bases. The CDR3 spells CASSQDSQNTEAFF. For the CDR3, the DNA is TGTGCCAGCAGCCAGGACAGCCAGAACACTGAAGCTTTCTTT.

The chain has TRBV2 and TRBJ2-3; D call uncertain. V lost 4 bases and J lost 0, with 11 bases in between. Germline V gene lookup returns CDR1 SNHLY and CDR2 FYNNEI. This CDR3 region has 15 residues. This CDR3 reads CASSVQPSSTDTQYF. The CDR3 DNA sequence: TGTGCCAGCAGTGTGCAGCCGTCTAGCACAGATACGCAGTATTTT.

This clone turned up a few times. The gene calls are TRBV2 and TRBJ1-1; no firm D call. The CDR3 covers 12 residues. V lost 4 bases to trimming and J lost 7 bases, with 10 bases between them. CDR1 is SNHLY and CDR2 is FYNNEI in the germline V gene. The CDR3 DNA follows: TGTGCCAGCAGTGCTCGCGAGATTGAAGCTTTCTTT. Translated, it gives CASSAREIEAFF. Filled out from reference TRBV2 and TRBJ1-1, the complete variable domain reads EPEVTQTPSHQVTQMGQEVILRCVPISNHLYFYWYRQILGQKVEFLVSFYNNEISEKSEIFDDQFSVERPDGSNFTLKIRSTKLEDSAMYFCASSAREIEAFFGQGTRLTVV.

This clone has only a few counts. The rearrangement uses TRBV29-1 and TRBJ2-3; TRBD2 aligns across 9 bases. Losses at the gene ends were 6 bases for V and 4 bases for J; bases not matched to a gene: 8. Looked up from germline, CDR1 is SQVTM and CDR2 is ANQGSEA. The CDR3 contains 14 residues. Written as DNA, the CDR3 is TGCAGCGTCCCGGGGGCTAGCGGGGCAGATACGCAGTATTTT. It specifies CSVPGASGADTQYF.

This clone has more than one count but fewer than ten. The chain combines TRBV7-9 with TRBJ2-2; no clear D gene. Germline lookup yields CDR1 SEHNR and CDR2 FQNEAQ (reference sequence). The CDR3 spans 14 residues. The V and J ends lost 2 bases and 5 bases respectively, with 9 bases between them. The CDR3 DNA sequence: TGTGCCAGCAGCTTAATTGGGTTTACCGGGGAGCTGTTTTTT. It encodes CASSLIGFTGELFF.

The table lists this clone with a few counts. J is TRBJ2-1 and V is TRBV27, with D uncertain. The CDR3 sequence is 14 residues long. V dropped 4 bases and J dropped 2 bases, with 9 bases sitting between them. In germline, CDR1 is MNHEY, CDR2 SMNVEV (reference sequence). The DNA for the CDR3 is TGTGCCAGCAGTTCCACCGTTCCCTACAATGAGCAGTTCTTC. Protein: CASSSTVPYNEQFF.

The genes are TRBV18 and TRBJ2-7; possibly TRBD2 for D (6 bases). The CDR3 is made up of 12 amino acids. The V gene lost 2 bases and the J gene lost 5 bases, with 7 bases spanning the gap. The germline gives CDR1 KGHSH, CDR2 LQKENI. The chain's CDR3 is CASSPWGDEQYF. The CDR3 coding sequence is TGTGCCAGCTCACCATGGGGGGACGAGCAGTACTTC.